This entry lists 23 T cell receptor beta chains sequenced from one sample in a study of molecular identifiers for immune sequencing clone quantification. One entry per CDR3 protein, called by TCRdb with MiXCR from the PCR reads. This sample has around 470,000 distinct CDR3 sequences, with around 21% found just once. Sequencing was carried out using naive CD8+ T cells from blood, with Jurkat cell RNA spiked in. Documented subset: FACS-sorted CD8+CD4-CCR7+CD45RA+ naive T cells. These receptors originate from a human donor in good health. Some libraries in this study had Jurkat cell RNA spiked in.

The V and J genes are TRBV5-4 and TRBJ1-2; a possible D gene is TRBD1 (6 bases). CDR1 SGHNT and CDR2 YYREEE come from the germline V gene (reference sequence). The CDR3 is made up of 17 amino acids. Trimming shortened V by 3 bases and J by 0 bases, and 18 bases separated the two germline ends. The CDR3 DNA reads TGTGCCAGCAGCTGGGGAGGAGCCGGGACACCTAACTATGGCTACACCTTC. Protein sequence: CASSWGGAGTPNYGYTF.

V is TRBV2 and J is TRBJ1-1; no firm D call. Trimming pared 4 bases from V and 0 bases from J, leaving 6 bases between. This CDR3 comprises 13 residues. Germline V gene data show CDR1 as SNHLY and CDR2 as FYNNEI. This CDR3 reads CASSAPMNTEAFF. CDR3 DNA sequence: TGTGCCAGCAGTGCCCCAATGAACACTGAAGCTTTCTTT.

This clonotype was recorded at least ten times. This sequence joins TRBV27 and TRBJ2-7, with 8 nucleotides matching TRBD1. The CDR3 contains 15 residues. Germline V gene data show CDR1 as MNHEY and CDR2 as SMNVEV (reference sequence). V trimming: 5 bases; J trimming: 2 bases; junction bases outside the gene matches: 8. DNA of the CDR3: TGTGCCAGCAGTCCCGGGACAGGTATAACCTACGAGCAGTACTTC. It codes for CASSPGTGITYEQYF.

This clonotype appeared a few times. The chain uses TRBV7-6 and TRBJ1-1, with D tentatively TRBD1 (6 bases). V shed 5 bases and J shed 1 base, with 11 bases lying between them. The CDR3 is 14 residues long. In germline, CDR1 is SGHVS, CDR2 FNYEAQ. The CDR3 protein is CASSPGTKNTEAFF. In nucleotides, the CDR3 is TGTGCCAGCAGCCCAGGGACAAAGAACACTGAAGCTTTCTTT.

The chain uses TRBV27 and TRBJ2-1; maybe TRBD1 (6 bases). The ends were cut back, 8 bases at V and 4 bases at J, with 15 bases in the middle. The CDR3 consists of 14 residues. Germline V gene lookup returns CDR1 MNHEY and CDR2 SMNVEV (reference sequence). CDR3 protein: CASRPRDTYNEQFF. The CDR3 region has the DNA TGTGCCAGCCGCCCCCGGGACACTTACAATGAGCAGTTCTTC.

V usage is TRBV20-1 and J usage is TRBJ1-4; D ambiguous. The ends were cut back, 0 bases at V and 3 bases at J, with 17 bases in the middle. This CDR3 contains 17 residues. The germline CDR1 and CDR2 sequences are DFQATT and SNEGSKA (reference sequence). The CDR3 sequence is CSARDPWVEAANEKLFF. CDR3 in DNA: TGCAGTGCTAGAGATCCGTGGGTGGAAGCGGCTAATGAAAAACTGTTTTTT.

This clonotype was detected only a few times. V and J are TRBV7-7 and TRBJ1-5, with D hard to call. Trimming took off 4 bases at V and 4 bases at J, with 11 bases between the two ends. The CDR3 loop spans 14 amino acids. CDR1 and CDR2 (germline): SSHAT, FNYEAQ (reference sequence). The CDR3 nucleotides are TGTGCCAGCAGCTCCAAGGACGGAAATCAGCCCCAGCATTTT. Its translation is CASSSKDGNQPQHF.

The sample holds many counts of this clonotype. The DNA of the CDR3 is TGTGCCAGCAGTCCCGGGACAGTTCTTCCGGCCGAGCAGTACTTC. Its translation is CASSPGTVLPAEQYF. The chain links TRBV2 to TRBJ2-7; 7 nucleotides match TRBD1. The germline gives CDR1 SNHLY, CDR2 FYNNEI. With V trimmed by 5 bases and J by 6 bases, 13 bases remained unmatched. The CDR3 runs 15 residues.

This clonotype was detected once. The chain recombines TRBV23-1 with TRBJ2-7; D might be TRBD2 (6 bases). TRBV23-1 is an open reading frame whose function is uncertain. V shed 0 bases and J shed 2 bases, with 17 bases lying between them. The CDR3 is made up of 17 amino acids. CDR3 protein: CASSQSRARGMAYEQYF. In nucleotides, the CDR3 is TGCGCCAGCAGTCAATCTCGGGCGCGGGGCATGGCCTACGAGCAGTACTTC.

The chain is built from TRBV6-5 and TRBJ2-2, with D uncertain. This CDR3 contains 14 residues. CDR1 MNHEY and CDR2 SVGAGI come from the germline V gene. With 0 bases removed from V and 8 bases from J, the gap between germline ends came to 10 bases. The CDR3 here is CASSYSSNRGELFF. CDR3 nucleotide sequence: TGTGCCAGCAGTTACTCGTCGAACCGGGGGGAGCTGTTTTTT.

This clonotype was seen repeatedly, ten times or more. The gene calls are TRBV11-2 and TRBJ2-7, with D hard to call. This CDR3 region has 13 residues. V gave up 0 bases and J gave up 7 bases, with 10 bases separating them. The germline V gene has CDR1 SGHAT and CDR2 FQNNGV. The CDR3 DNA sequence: TGTGCCAGCAGCTTAGAGGGCCCCATGGAGCAGTACTTC. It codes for CASSLEGPMEQYF.

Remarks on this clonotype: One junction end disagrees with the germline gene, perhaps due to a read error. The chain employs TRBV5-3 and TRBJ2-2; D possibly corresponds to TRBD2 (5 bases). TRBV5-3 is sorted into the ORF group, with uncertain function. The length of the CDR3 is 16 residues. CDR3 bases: TGTGCCAGCAGCTTTCTCGGCGAGGGGAACACCGGGGAGCTGTTTTTT. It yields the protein CASSFLGEGNTGELFF.

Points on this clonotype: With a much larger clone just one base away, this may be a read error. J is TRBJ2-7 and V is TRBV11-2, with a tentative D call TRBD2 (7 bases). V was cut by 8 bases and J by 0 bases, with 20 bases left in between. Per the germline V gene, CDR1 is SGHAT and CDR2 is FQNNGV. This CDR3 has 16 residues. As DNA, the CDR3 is TGTGCCAGCGGCCACCCGGGGGGCCCTGACTCCTACGAGCAGTACTTC. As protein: CASGHPGGPDSYEQYF.

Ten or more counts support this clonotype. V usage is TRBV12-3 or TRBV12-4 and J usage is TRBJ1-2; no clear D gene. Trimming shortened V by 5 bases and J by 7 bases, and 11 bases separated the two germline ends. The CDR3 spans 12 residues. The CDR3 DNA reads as TGTGCCAGCAGTCCGACATGGACTGGCTACACCTTC. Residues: CASSPTWTGYTF.

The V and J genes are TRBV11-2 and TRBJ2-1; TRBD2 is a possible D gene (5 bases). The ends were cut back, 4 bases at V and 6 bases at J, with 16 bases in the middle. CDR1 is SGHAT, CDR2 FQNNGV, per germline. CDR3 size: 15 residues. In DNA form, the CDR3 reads TGTGCCAGCAGCTCGGCGGCCCTACGGGGCAATGAGCAGTTCTTC. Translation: CASSSAALRGNEQFF.

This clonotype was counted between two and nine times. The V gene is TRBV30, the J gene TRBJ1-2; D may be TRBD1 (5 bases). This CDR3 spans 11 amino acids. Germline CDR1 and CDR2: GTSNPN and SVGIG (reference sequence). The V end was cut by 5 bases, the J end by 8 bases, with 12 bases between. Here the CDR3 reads CAWGSGGGYTF. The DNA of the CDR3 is TGTGCCTGGGGTTCCGGGGGAGGCTACACCTTC.

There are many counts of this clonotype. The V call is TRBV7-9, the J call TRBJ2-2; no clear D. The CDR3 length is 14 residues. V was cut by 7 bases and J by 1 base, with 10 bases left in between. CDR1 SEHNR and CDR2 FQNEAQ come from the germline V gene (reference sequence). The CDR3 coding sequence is TGTGCCAGCACCCAGCGAGAGAACACCGGGGAGCTGTTTTTT. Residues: CASTQRENTGELFF.

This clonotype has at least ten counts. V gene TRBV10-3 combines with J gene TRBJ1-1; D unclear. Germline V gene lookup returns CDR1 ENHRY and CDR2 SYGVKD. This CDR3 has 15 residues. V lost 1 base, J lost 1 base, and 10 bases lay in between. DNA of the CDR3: TGTGCCATCAGTGAGTTGGAGATCGAGAACACTGAAGCTTTCTTT. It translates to CAISELEIENTEAFF.

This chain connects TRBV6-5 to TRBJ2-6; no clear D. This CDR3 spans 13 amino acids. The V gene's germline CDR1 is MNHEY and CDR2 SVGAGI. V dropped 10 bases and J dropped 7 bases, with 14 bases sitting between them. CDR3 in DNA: TGTGCCACTGGACCAGTATTAGCCAACGTCCTGACTTTC. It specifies CATGPVLANVLTF.

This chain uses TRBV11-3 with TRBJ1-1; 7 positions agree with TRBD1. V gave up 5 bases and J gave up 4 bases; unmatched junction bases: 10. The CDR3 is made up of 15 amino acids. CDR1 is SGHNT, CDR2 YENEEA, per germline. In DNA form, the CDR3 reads TGTGCCAGCAGCAAACAGGACAGGACTGGCACTGAAGCTTTCTTT. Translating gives CASSKQDRTGTEAFF. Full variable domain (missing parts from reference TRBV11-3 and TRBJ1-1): EAGVVQSPRYKIIEKKQPVAFWCNPISGHNTLYWYLQNLGQGPELLIRYENEEAVDDSQLPKDRFSAERLKGVDSTLKIQPAELGDSAVYLCASSKQDRTGTEAFFGQGTRLTVV.

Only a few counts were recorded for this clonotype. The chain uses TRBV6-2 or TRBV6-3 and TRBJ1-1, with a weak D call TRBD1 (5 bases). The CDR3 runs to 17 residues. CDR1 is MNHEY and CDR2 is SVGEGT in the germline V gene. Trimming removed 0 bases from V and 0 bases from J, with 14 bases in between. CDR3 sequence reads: CASSYSSRGSLNTEAFF. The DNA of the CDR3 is TGTGCCAGCAGTTACTCATCGCGGGGGAGCCTGAACACTGAAGCTTTCTTT.

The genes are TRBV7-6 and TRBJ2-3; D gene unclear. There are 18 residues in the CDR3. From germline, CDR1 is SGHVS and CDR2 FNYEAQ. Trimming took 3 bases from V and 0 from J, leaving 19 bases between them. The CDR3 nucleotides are TGTGCCAGCAGCTTGGTTTTAGCCCGTACTTCTAGCACAGATACGCAGTATTTT. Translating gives CASSLVLARTSSTDTQYF.

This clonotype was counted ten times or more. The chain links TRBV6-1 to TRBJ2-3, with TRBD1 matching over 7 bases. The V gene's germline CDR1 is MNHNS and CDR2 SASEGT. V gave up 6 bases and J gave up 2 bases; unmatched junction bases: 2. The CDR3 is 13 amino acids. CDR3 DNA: TGTGCCAGCAGACAGGGGAACACAGATACGCAGTATTTT. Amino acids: CASRQGNTDTQYF.